This TCR beta chain was captured in a study of CD8 T cells in ankylosing spondylitis. Study-wide results and limits: Characteristic of ankylosing spondylitis blood, it appeared, was a TCR beta motif comprising several highly homologous variants. The disease-linked clones had a CD8+ phenotype and low blood frequencies.

This clonotype was observed many times. Its antigen is currently unknown. The V gene lost 3 bases and the J gene lost 1 base, with 12 bases spanning the gap. The CDR3 is 15 residues long. The V gene's germline CDR1 is ENHRY and CDR2 SYGVKD. Each CDR3 protein gets one entry after TCRdb re-called the 5' RACE reads with MiXCR. Of around 490,000 distinct CDR3 sequences in the sample, approximately 5% were seen once. Source material: blood, either unsorted or a sorted T cell fraction (not recorded which). This TCR came from a male donor with ankylosing spondylitis. The rearrangement links TRBV10-3 to TRBJ2-5; no firm D call. The CDR3 protein is CAISESLSAQETQYF. The CDR3 DNA follows: TGTGCCATCAGTGAATCGTTGTCAGCCCAAGAGACCCAGTACTTC.